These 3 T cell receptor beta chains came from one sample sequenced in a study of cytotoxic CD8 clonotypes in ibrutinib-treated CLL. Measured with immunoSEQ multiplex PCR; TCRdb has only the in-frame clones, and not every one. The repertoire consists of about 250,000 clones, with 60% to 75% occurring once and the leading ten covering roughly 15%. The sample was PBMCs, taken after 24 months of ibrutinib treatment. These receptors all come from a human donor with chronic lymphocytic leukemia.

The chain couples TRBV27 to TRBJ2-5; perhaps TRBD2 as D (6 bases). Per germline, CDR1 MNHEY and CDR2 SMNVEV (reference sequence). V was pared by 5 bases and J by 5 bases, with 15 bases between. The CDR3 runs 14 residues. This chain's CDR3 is CASSHPGLRETQYF. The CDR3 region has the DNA TGTGCCAGCAGTCATCCGGGACTTAGGGAGACCCAGTACTTC.

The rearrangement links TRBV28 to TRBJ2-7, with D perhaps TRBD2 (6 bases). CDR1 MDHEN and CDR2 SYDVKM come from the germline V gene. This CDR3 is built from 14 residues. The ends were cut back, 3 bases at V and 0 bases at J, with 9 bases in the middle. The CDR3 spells CASSFVGSSYEQYF. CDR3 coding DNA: TGTGCCAGCAGTTTTGTCGGGAGCTCCTACGAGCAGTACTTC.

The CDR3 protein is CASSLGQNYGYTF. CDR3 DNA: TGTGCCAGCAGCTTAGGCCAGAACTATGGCTACACCTTC. V gene TRBV13 combines with J gene TRBJ1-2; D gene ambiguous. V lost 0 bases, J lost 2 bases, and 4 bases lay in between. Per the germline V gene, CDR1 is PRHDT and CDR2 is FYEKMQ (reference sequence). The CDR3 extends over 13 amino acids.